This T cell receptor (beta chain) was sequenced in a study of cytomegalovirus exposure and HLA in healthy donors. Study context: Previous work identified 100 million or so unique TCR beta sequences from roughly 180 million T cells.

Primers: 60 Vbeta forward and 13 Jbeta reverse. Per the study methods: Unique TCR beta chains totaled some 80 million in a later count, with some 10 million of them shared. Assay used: immunoSEQ multiplex PCR; TCRdb lists only in-frame clones, some missing. The V and J calls and clone size are taken from that table; D and trimming were inferred from the DNA. The sample carries some 190,000 clones, roughly 8.7% recorded once. The CDR3 is made up of 17 amino acids. Trimming removed 1 base from V and 1 base from J; junction bases left unmatched: 6. Germline V gene lookup returns CDR1 SGHTA and CDR2 FQGNSA. Regarding donors, all were healthy bone marrow donors. Though probably carrying unrecorded immune exposures, donors were nominally healthy at sampling.

The rearrangement uses TRBV7-2 and TRBJ2-5, with TRBD2 matching over 10 bases. Sequenced input: PBMCs. This receptor was obtained from a woman in her 30s in good health and CMV-seropositive. The CDR3 loop reads CASSLGPAGGPQETQYF. DNA of the CDR3: TGTGCCAGCAGCTTAGGGCCAGCGGGAGGGCCCCAAGAGACCCAGTACTTC.